This T cell receptor (beta chain) emerged from a study of blood T cell repertoires in COVID-19. Study context: Collection of acute and convalescent COVID-19 samples took place in the United States, Italy and Spain.

The germline CDR1 and CDR2 sequences are MNHEY and SVGAGI. CDR3 length: 15 residues. The V and J ends lost 5 bases and 3 bases, in that order; junction bases with no gene match: 9. As processed by the authors: Amplification from reference gene primers served as the basis for estimated nucleated cell counts. The repertoire was sequenced with immunoSEQ multiplex PCR; TCRdb's copy has only in-frame clones and lacks some. V and J calls and clone size are those listed in that table; D and trimming were worked out from the DNA. The repertoire has about 300,000 clones, approximately 85% of them found once; the top ten carry about 8.6%.

The sequenced material came from peripheral blood. The chain employs TRBV6-5 and TRBJ1-2; 7 bases are a match to TRBD1. This sequence was found in a man aged 18-30 years with active or convalescent COVID-19. Written as DNA, the CDR3 is TGTGCCAGCAGTCCCGGGACAGCAAAGGACTATGGCTACACCTTC. Encoded protein: CASSPGTAKDYGYTF.